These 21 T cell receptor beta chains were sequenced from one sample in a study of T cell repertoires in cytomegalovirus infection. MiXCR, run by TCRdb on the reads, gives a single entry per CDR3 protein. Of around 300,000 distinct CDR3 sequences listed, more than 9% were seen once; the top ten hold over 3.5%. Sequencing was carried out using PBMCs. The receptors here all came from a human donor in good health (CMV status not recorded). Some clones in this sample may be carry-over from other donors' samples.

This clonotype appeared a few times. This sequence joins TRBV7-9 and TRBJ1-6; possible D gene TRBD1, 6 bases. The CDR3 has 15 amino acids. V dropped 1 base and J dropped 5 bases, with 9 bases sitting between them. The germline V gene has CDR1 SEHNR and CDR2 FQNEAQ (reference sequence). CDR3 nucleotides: TGTGCCAGCAGCTTAGGGACAGTTCATAATTCACCCCTCCACTTT. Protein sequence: CASSLGTVHNSPLHF.

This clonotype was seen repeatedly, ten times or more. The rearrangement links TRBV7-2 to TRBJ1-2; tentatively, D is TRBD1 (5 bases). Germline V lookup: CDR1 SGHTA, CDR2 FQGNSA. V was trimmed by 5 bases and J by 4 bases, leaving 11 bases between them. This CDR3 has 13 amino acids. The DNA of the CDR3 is TGTGCCAGCAGCCCAACGGGGGGCTATGGCTACACCTTC. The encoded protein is CASSPTGGYGYTF. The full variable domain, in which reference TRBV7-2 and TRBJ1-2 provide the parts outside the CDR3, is GAGVSQSPSNKVTEKGKDVELRCDPISGHTALYWYRQSLGQGLEFLIYFQGNSAPDKSGLPSDRFSAERTGGSVSTLTIQRTQQEDSAVYLCASSPTGGYGYTFGSGTRLTVV.

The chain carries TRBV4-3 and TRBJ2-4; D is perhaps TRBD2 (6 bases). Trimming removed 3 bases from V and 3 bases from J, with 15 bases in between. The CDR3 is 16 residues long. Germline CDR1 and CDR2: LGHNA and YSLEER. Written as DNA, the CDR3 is TGCGCCAGCAGCCAGAAGAAAGGGACTCACAAAAACATTCAGTACTTC. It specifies CASSQKKGTHKNIQYF.

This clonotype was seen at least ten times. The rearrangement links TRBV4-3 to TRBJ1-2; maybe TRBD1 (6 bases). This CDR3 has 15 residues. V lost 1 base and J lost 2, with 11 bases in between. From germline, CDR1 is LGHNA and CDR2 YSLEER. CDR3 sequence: CASSQGGGRNYGYTF. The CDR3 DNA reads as TGCGCCAGCAGCCAAGGCGGGGGCAGAAACTATGGCTACACCTTC.

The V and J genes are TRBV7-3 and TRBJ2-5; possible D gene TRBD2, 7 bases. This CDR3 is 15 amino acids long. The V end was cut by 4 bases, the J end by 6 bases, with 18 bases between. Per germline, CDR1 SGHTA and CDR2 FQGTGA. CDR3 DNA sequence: TGTGCCAGCAGCTCGGGGAGGGGGGGCGAGAAGACCCAGTACTTC. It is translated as CASSSGRGGEKTQYF.

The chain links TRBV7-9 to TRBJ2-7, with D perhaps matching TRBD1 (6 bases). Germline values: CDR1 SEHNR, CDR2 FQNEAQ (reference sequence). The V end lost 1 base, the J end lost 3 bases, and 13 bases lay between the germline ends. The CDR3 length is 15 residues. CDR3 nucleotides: TGTGCCAGCAGCTTAGGGAACTGGGGGCGCTACGAGCAGTACTTC. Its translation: CASSLGNWGRYEQYF. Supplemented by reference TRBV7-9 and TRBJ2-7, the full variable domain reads DTGVSQNPRHKITKRGQNVTFRCDPISEHNRLYWYRQTLGQGPEFLTYFQNEAQLEKSRLLSDRFSAERPKGSFSTLEIQRTEQGDSAMYLCASSLGNWGRYEQYFGPGTRLTVT.

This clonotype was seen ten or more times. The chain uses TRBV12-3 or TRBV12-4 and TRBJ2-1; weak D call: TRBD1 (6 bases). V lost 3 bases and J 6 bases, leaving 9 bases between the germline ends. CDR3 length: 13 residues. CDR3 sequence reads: CASSFGGPNEQFF. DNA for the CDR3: TGTGCCAGCAGTTTTGGGGGCCCCAATGAGCAGTTCTTC.

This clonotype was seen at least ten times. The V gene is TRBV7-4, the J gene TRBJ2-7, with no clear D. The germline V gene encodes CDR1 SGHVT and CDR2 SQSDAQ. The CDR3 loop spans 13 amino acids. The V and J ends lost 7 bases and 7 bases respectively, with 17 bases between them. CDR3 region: CASTRASLGEQYF. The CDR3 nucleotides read TGTGCCAGCACCCGGGCAAGCCTCGGGGAGCAGTACTTC.

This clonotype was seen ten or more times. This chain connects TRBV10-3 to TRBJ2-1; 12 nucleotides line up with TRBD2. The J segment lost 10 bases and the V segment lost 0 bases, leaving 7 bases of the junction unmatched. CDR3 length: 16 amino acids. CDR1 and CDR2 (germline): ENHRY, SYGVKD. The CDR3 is CAISESRTSGTGEQFF. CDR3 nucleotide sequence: TGTGCCATCAGTGAGTCGAGGACTAGCGGGACCGGGGAGCAGTTCTTC.

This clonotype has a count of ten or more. CDR3: CASPPPDRNEKLFF. DNA of the CDR3: TGTGCCAGCCCCCCCCCGGACAGAAATGAAAAACTGTTTTTT. This chain uses TRBV6-1 with TRBJ1-4, with D tentatively TRBD1 (6 bases). Germline values: CDR1 MNHNS, CDR2 SASEGT. This CDR3 contains 14 residues. Deletions cut 8 bases from V and 5 bases from J, with 15 bases between.

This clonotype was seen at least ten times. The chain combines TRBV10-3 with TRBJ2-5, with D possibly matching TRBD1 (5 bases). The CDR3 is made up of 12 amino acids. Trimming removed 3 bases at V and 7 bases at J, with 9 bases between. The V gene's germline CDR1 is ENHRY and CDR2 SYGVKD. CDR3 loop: CAISDHQGTQYF. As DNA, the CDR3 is TGTGCCATCAGTGACCATCAGGGGACCCAGTACTTC.

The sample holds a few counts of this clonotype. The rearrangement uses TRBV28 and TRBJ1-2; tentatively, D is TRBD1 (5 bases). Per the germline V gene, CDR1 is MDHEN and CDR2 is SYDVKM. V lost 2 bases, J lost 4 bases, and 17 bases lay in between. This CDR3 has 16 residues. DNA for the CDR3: TGTGCCAGCAGTTTAAACCCCCCAGACAGACGCTATGGCTACACCTTC. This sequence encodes CASSLNPPDRRYGYTF.

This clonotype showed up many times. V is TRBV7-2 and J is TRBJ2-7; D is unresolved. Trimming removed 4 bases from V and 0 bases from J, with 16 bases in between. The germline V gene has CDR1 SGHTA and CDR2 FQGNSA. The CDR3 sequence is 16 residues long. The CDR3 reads CASSSQAFFSSYEQYF. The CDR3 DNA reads TGTGCCAGCAGCTCCCAGGCGTTCTTTAGCTCCTACGAGCAGTACTTC. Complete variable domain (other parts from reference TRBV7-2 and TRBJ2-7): GAGVSQSPSNKVTEKGKDVELRCDPISGHTALYWYRQSLGQGLEFLIYFQGNSAPDKSGLPSDRFSAERTGGSVSTLTIQRTQQEDSAVYLCASSSQAFFSSYEQYFGPGTRLTVT.

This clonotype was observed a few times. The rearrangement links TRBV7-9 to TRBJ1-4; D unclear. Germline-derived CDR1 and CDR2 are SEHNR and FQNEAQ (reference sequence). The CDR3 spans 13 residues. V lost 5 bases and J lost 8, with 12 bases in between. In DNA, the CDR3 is TGTGCCAGCAGCACCCTCGTTGGGGAAAAACTGTTTTTT. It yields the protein CASSTLVGEKLFF.

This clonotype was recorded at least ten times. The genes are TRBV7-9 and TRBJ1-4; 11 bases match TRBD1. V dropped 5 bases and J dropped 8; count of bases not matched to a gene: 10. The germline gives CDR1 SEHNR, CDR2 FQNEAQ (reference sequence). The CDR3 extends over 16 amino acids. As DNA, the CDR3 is TGTGCCAGCAGCCCAAAGTGGGACAGGGGGAAGGAAAAACTGTTTTTT. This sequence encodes CASSPKWDRGKEKLFF.

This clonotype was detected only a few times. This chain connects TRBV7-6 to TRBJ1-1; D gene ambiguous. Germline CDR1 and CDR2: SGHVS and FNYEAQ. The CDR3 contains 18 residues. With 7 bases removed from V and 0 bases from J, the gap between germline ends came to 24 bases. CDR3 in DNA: TGTGCCAGCACCCCCCGGGAACGCGGCAGGATAATGAACACTGAAGCTTTCTTT. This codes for CASTPRERGRIMNTEAFF. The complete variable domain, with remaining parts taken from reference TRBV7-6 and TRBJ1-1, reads GAGVSQSPRYKVTKRGQDVALRCDPISGHVSLYWYRQALGQGPEFLTYFNYEAQQDKSGLPNDRFSAERPEGSISTLTIQRTEQRDSAMYRCASTPRERGRIMNTEAFFGQGTRLTVV.

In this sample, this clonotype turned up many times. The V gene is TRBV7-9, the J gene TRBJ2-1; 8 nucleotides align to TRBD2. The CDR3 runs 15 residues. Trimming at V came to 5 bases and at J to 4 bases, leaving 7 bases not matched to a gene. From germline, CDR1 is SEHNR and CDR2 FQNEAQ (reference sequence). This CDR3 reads CASSPSGGPYNEQFF. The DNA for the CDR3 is TGTGCCAGCAGCCCCTCGGGGGGGCCTTACAATGAGCAGTTCTTC.

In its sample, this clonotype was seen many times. The CDR3 DNA reads as TGTGCCAGCAGTATCCAGGGGGCTGGTTCACCCCTCCACTTT. Amino acids: CASSIQGAGSPLHF. The V gene is TRBV7-9, the J gene TRBJ1-6; the match to TRBD1 covers 8 bases. Looked up from germline, CDR1 is SEHNR and CDR2 is FQNEAQ (reference sequence). CDR3 length equals 14 residues. After removal of 6 bases from V and 9 bases from J, the junction contained 7 bases not matched to a gene. The variable domain in full, with the rest retrieved from reference TRBV7-9 and TRBJ1-6, is DTGVSQNPRHKITKRGQNVTFRCDPISEHNRLYWYRQTLGQGPEFLTYFQNEAQLEKSRLLSDRFSAERPKGSFSTLEIQRTEQGDSAMYLCASSIQGAGSPLHFGNGTRLTVT.

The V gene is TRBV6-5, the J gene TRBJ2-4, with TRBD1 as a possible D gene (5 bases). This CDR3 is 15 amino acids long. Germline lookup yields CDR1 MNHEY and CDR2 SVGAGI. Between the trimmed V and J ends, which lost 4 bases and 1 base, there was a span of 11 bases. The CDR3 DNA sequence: TGTGCCAGCAGTTTAACCCAGGGCGCCAAAAACATTCAGTACTTC. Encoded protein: CASSLTQGAKNIQYF.

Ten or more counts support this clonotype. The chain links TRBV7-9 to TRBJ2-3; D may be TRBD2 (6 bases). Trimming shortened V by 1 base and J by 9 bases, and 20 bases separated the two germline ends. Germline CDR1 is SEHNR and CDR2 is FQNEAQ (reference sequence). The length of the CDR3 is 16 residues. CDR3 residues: CASSLDRDLLLPTQYF. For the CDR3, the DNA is TGTGCCAGCAGCTTAGACCGGGACTTATTACTCCCGACGCAGTATTTT. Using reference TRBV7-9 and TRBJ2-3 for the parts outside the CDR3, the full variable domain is DTGVSQNPRHKITKRGQNVTFRCDPISEHNRLYWYRQTLGQGPEFLTYFQNEAQLEKSRLLSDRFSAERPKGSFSTLEIQRTEQGDSAMYLCASSLDRDLLLPTQYFGPGTRLTVL.

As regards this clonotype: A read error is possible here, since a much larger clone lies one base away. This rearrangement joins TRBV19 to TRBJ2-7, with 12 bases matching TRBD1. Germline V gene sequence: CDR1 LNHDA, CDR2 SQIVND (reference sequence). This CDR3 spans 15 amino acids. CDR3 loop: CVSSREGQGAYEQYF. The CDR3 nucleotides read TGTGTCAGTAGCCGCGAGGGACAGGGGGCGTACGAGCAGTACTTC.